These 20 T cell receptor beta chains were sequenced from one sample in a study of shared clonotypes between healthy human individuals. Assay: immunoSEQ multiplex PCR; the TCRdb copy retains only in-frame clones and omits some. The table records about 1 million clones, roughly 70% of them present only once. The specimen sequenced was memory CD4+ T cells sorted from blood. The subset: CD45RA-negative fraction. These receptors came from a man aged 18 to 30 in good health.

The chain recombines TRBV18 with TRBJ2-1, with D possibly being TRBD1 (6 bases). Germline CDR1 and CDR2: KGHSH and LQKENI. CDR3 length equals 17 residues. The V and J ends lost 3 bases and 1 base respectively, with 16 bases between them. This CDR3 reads CASSPRTAVVSYNEQFF. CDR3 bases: TGTGCCAGCTCACCCCGGACAGCGGTAGTGTCCTACAATGAGCAGTTCTTC.

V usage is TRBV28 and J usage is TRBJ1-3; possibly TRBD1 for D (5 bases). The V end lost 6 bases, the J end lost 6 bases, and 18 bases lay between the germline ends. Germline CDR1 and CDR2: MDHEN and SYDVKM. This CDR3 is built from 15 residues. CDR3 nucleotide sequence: TGTGCCAGCAGACCCATCGGACAAGTACCAAACACCATATATTTT. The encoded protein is CASRPIGQVPNTIYF.

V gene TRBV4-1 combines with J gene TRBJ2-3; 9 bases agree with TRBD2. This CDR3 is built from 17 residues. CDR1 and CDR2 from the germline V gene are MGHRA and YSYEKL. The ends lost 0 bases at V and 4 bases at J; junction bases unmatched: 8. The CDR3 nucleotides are TGCGCCAGCAGCCAAGAGGGTAGCGGGAGTATCTCAGATACGCAGTATTTT. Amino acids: CASSQEGSGSISDTQYF.

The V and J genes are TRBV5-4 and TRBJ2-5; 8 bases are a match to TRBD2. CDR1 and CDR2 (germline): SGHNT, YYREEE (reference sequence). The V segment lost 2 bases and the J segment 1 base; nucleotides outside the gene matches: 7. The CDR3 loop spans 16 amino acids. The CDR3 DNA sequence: TGTGCCAGCAGCTTCTTTACGAGCGGGAGCCAAGAGACCCAGTACTTC. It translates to CASSFFTSGSQETQYF.

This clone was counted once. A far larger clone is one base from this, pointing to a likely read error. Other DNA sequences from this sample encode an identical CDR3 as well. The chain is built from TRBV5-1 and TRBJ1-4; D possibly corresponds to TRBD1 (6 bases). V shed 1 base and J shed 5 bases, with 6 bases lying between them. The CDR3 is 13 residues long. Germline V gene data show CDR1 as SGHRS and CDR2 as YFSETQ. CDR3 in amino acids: CASSLTGNEKLFF. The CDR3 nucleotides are TGCGCCAGCAGCTTGACAGGGAATGAAAAACTGTTTTTT.

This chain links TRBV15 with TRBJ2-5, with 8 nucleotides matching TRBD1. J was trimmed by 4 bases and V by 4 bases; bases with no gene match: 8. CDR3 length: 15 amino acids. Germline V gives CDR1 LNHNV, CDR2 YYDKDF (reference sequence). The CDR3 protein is CATSTGGVSGETQYF. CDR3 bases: TGTGCCACCAGCACAGGGGGCGTATCCGGAGAGACCCAGTACTTC.

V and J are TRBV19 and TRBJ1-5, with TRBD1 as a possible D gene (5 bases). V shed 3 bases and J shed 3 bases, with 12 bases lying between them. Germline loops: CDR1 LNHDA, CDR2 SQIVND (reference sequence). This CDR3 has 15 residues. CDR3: CASSMRGNANQPQHF. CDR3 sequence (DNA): TGTGCCAGTAGTATGAGGGGAAACGCCAATCAGCCCCAGCATTTT.

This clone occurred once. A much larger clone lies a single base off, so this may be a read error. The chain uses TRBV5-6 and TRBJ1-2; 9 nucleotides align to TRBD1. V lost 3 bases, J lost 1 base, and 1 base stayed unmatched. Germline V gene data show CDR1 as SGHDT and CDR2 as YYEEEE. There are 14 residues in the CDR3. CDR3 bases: TGTGCCAGCAGCTCGGACAGGGGTAACTATGGCTACACCTTC. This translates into CASSSDRGNYGYTF.

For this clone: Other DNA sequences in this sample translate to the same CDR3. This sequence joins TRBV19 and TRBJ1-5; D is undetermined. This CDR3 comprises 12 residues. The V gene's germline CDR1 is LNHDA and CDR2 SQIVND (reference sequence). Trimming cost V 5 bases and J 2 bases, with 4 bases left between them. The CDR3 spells CASSWGNQPQHF. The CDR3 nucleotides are TGTGCCAGTAGTTGGGGCAATCAGCCCCAGCATTTT. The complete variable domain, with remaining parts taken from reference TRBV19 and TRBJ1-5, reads DGGITQSPKYLFRKEGQNVTLSCEQNLNHDAMYWYRQDPGQGLRLIYYSQIVNDFQKGDIAEGYSVSREKKESFPLTVTSAQKNPTAFYLCASSWGNQPQHFGDGTRLSIL.

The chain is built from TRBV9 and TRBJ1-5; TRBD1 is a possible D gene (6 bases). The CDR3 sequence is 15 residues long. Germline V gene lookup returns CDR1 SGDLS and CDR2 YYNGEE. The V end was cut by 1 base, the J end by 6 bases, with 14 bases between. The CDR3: CASSVSGGESQPQHF. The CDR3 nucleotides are TGTGCCAGCAGCGTATCGGGGGGCGAGAGTCAGCCCCAGCATTTT.

CDR3 DNA: TGTGCCAGCAGTCCATGGGGAACAGATACGCAGTATTTT. As protein: CASSPWGTDTQYF. The chain has TRBV27 and TRBJ2-3; no definite D call. The CDR3 consists of 13 residues. The germline V gene encodes CDR1 MNHEY and CDR2 SMNVEV (reference sequence). V lost 5 bases to trimming and J lost 3 bases, with 9 bases between them.

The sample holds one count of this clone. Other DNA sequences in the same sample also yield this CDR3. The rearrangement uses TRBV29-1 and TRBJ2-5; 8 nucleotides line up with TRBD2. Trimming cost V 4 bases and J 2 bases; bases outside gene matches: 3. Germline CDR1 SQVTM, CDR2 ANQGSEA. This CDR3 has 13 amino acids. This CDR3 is CSVVRGGQETQYF. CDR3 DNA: TGCAGCGTTGTACGGGGGGGACAAGAGACCCAGTACTTC. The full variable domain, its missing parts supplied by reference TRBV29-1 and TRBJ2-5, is SAVISQKPSRDICQRGTSLTIQCQVDSQVTMMFWYRQQPGQSLTLIATANQGSEATYESGFVIDKFPISRPNLTFSTLTVSNMSPEDSSIYLCSVVRGGQETQYFGPGTRLLVL.

CDR3 residues: CASSFDRGDEKLFF. The CDR3 nucleotides are TGCGCCAGCAGTTTCGACAGGGGCGATGAAAAACTGTTTTTT. The V gene is TRBV5-1, the J gene TRBJ1-4; 8 bases match TRBD1. Germline lookup yields CDR1 SGHRS and CDR2 YFSETQ. V lost 5 bases, J lost 6 bases, and 6 bases stayed unmatched. The CDR3 totals 14 residues.

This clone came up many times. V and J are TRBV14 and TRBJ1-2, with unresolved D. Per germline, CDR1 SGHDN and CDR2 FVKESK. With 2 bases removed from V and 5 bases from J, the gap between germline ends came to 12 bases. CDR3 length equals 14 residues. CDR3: CASSQSSVGYGYTF. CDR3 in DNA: TGTGCCAGCAGCCAAAGCTCCGTTGGGTATGGCTACACCTTC.

CDR3 loop: CASSGLAGTVNYGYTF. CDR3 DNA: TGTGCCAGCAGTGGGTTGGCTGGGACAGTCAACTATGGCTACACCTTC. V usage is TRBV2 and J usage is TRBJ1-2, with 7 bases matching TRBD1. CDR3 length: 16 residues. Trimming removed 4 bases from V and 2 bases from J; junction bases left unmatched: 10. Germline V lookup: CDR1 SNHLY, CDR2 FYNNEI.

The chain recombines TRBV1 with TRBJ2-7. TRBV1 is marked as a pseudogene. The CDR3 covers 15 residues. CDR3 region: CTSSPRGQKTYEQYF. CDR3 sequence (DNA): TGCACCAGCAGCCCCCGGGGGCAAAAAACCTACGAGCAGTACTTC.

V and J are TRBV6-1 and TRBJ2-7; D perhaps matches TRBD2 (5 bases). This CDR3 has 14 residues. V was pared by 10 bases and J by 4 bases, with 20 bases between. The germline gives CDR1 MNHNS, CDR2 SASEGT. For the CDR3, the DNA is TGTGCCACCCGGGGTACAGTCGAGAGTTACGAGCAGTACTTC. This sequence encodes CATRGTVESYEQYF.

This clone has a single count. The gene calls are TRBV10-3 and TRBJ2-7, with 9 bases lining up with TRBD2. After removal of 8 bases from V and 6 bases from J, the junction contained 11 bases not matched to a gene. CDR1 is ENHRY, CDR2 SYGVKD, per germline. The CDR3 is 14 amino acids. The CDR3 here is CAIGPRSGSGEQYF. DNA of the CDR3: TGTGCCATCGGTCCCCGTAGCGGGAGTGGCGAGCAGTACTTC.

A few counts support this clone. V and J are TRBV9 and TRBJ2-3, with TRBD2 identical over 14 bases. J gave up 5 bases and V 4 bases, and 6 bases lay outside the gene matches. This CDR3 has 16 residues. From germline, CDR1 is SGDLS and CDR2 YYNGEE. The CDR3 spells CASSRGTSGSKDTQYF. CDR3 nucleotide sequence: TGTGCCAGCAGCAGAGGGACTAGCGGGAGTAAAGATACGCAGTATTTT.

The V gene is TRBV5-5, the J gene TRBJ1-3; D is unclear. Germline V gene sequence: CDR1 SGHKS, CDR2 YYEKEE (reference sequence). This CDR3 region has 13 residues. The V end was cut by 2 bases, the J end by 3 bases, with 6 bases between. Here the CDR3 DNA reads TGTGCCAGCAGCTTAACTGATGGAAACACCATATATTTT. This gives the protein CASSLTDGNTIYF.